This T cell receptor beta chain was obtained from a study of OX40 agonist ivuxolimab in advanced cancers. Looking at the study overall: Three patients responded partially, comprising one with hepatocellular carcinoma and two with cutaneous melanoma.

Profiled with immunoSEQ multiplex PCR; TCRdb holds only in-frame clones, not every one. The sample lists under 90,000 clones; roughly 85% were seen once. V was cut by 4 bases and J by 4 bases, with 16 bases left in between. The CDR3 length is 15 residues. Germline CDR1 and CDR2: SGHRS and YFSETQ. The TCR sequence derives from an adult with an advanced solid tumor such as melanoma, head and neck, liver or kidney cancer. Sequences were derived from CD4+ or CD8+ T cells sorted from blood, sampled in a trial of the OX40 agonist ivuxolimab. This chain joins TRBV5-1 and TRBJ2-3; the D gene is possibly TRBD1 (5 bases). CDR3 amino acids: CASSVDRKRADTQYF. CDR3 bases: TGCGCCAGCAGCGTCGACAGAAAACGGGCAGATACGCAGTATTTT.